Following are 11 T cell receptor beta chains from one sample sequenced in a study of T cells in narcolepsy. TCRdb keeps only in-frame clones here, not all; method: immunoSEQ multiplex PCR. The data contain fewer than 40,000 clones, around 83% of them singletons. Sequencing was done on a sample of CD45RA- memory CD4+ T cells from PBMCs. The receptors stem from a human donor with narcolepsy.

The chain combines TRBV5-4 with TRBJ1-1; D uncertain. V shed 2 bases and J shed 3 bases, with 5 bases lying between them. CDR3 size: 12 residues. The germline V gene has CDR1 SGHNT and CDR2 YYREEE (reference sequence). CDR3 amino acids: CASSFRDTEAFF. Here the CDR3 DNA reads TGTGCCAGCAGCTTCCGGGACACTGAAGCTTTCTTT.

The chain is built from TRBV18 and TRBJ2-1, with 9 bases aligning to TRBD2. V dropped 3 bases and J dropped 9; count of bases not matched to a gene: 3. The germline gives CDR1 KGHSH, CDR2 LQKENI. The CDR3 has 13 residues. The CDR3 bases are TGTGCCAGCTCACCGTCAGCGGGAGGTGAGCAGTTCTTC. Protein: CASSPSAGGEQFF.

This chain joins TRBV7-2 and TRBJ2-7; TRBD2 matches at 9 bases. With V trimmed by 1 base and J by 4 bases, 5 bases remained unmatched. The CDR3 loop spans 15 amino acids. CDR1 and CDR2 (germline): SGHTA, FQGNSA. CDR3 loop: CASSLGAGGPYEQYF. DNA of the CDR3: TGTGCCAGCAGCTTAGGGGCGGGGGGGCCGTACGAGCAGTACTTC.

The rearrangement uses TRBV30 and TRBJ2-7; 9 bases line up with TRBD1. The CDR3 length is 12 residues. J lost 8 bases, V lost 5 bases, and 7 bases had no gene match. Per germline, CDR1 GTSNPN and CDR2 SVGIG (reference sequence). CDR3 sequence: CAWDTGGRKQYF. The CDR3 DNA is TGTGCCTGGGACACAGGGGGCAGGAAGCAGTACTTC.

V and J are TRBV10-3 and TRBJ2-1, with TRBD1 identical over 9 bases. Germline trimming cut 6 bases from V and 6 bases from J; bases unmatched to any gene: 15. In germline, CDR1 is ENHRY, CDR2 SYGVKD. The CDR3 runs to 17 residues. The CDR3 DNA is TGTGCCATCAGACCCGGGACAGGGAGAGGGCTGAGCAATGAGCAGTTCTTC. Translation: CAIRPGTGRGLSNEQFF.

The chain uses TRBV28 and TRBJ2-7; D may match TRBD1 or TRBD2 (6 bases each). Trimming left V 4 bases short and J 2 bases short, with 18 bases between. The CDR3 consists of 16 residues. The germline gives CDR1 MDHEN, CDR2 SYDVKM. Here the CDR3 DNA reads TGTGCCAGCAGTTATGTGGTGGGGGGCGGAACCTACGAGCAGTACTTC. Translating it yields CASSYVVGGGTYEQYF. Full variable domain (outside the CDR3, taken from reference TRBV28 and TRBJ2-7): DVKVTQSSRYLVKRTGEKVFLECVQDMDHENMFWYRQDPGLGLRLIYFSYDVKMKEKGDIPEGYSVSREKKERFSLILESASTNQTSMYLCASSYVVGGGTYEQYFGPGTRLTVT.

The chain is built from TRBV10-3 and TRBJ2-5; the D is unclear. Germline loops: CDR1 ENHRY, CDR2 SYGVKD. Trimming stripped 2 bases from V and 5 bases from J, with 3 bases between. This CDR3 has 11 amino acids. This chain's CDR3 is CAISERETQYF. CDR3 sequence (DNA): TGTGCCATCAGTGAGCGGGAGACCCAGTACTTC.

V and J are TRBV28 and TRBJ1-4, with 7 bases fitting TRBD1. The CDR3 consists of 15 residues. Germline assignment: CDR1 MDHEN and CDR2 SYDVKM. J was trimmed by 7 bases and V by 2 bases; bases with no gene match: 7. The DNA for the CDR3 is TGTGCCAGCAGTTTACCAACAGGGGAGGGTGAAAAACTGTTTTTT. It encodes CASSLPTGEGEKLFF.

CDR3 DNA: TGTGCCAGTAGTCGGATACAGGGATCCATTTACTATGGCTACACCTTC. This sequence encodes CASSRIQGSIYYGYTF. The chain links TRBV19 to TRBJ1-2, with D possibly matching TRBD1 (6 bases). The V gene lost 5 bases and the J gene lost 3 bases, with 19 bases spanning the gap. CDR3 length: 16 residues. Germline CDR1 LNHDA, CDR2 SQIVND (reference sequence).

CDR3 sequence: CASGSLEETQYF. Written as DNA, the CDR3 is TGTGCCAGCGGCTCACTAGAAGAGACCCAGTACTTC. The chain employs TRBV21-1 and TRBJ2-5; no DNA check was done on the table's D call, TRBD2. TRBV21-1 is described as a pseudogene. The CDR3 contains 12 residues.

The rearrangement uses TRBV4-3 and TRBJ1-1; D ambiguous. In germline, CDR1 is LGHNA, CDR2 YSLEER. This CDR3 comprises 16 residues. The germline V and J ends were trimmed by 0 bases and 1 base, with 12 bases remaining between them. CDR3 sequence: CASSQDLTIRNTEAFF. The DNA for the CDR3 is TGCGCCAGCAGCCAAGATCTCACGATACGGAACACTGAAGCTTTCTTT.